What follows is one TCR beta chain and its context. The data originate from a study of fetal regulatory T cell absence and autoimmunity. The CDR3 contains 15 residues. The V end lost 0 bases, the J end lost 0 bases, and 8 bases lay between the germline ends. Germline V lookup: CDR1 MNHEY, CDR2 SVGAGI. TCRdb's copy holds only in-frame clones and misses some; the assay was immunoSEQ multiplex PCR. Here the sample spans about 95,000 clones, around 72% being singletons. The chain carries TRBV6-5 and TRBJ1-1, with TRBD1 as a possible D gene (6 bases). Sequencing was performed on pancreas tissue. The receptor comes from a male donor with IPEX syndrome. CDR3 sequence: CASSYSTGMNTEAFF. In DNA form, the CDR3 reads TGTGCCAGCAGTTACTCAACAGGGATGAACACTGAAGCTTTCTTT.